What follows is one T cell receptor beta chain and its context. This sample's treatment: randomized to nivolumab then ipilimumab (arm A) or the reverse (arm B). No patient had prior DNA-damaging chemotherapy. Sorted cells were live CD3+CD8+, lacking CD19 and CD56, from PBMCs. Clones were read by immunoSEQ multiplex PCR, and TCRdb kept only the in-frame ones, dropping some. In the table there are around 22,000 clones, around 70% of which are singletons. V was cut by 0 bases and J by 0 bases, with 9 bases left in between. Germline V gene data show CDR1 as LGHNA and CDR2 as YSLEER. CDR3 length: 15 residues. These data belong to a study of sequential checkpoint blockade in melanoma. Across the whole study: First-line arms were nivolumab then ipilimumab, or the reverse, randomized 1:1. Each arm's sequence ended with maintenance nivolumab.

The chain is built from TRBV4-3 and TRBJ2-7; D is perhaps TRBD1 (5 bases). The clonotype comes from a human donor with melanoma. Sequencing used CD8+ T cells sorted from blood (inferred from file names), obtained from a patient given nivolumab and ipilimumab in sequence. The CDR3 coding sequence is TGCGCCAGCAGCCAAGATCAGGGAAGCTCCTACGAGCAGTACTTC. It specifies CASSQDQGSSYEQYF.